A selection of T cell receptor beta chains follows, all from one sample in a study of cytomegalovirus exposure and HLA in healthy donors. The repertoire was sequenced with immunoSEQ multiplex PCR; TCRdb's copy has only in-frame clones and lacks some. The specimen's table records around 75,000 clones. The source material was PBMCs. The receptors shown here come from a boy aged 5-17 years in good health and CMV-seronegative. CDR3s include the opening cysteine and the closing phenylalanine or tryptophan. The D gene is left open where the match is weak.

v_gene,j_gene,d_gene,CDR3aa,CDR3nt
TRBV5-4,TRBJ2-1,TRBD1,CASSKGQGSYNEQFF,TGTGCCAGCAGCAAGGGACAGGGGTCTTACAATGAGCAGTTCTTC
TRBV19,TRBJ1-3,.,CASSILASTASGNTIYF,.
TRBV5-1,TRBJ2-1,TRBD1,CASSLRDRYNEQFF,TGCGCCAGCAGCCTGCGGGACAGGTACAATGAGCAGTTCTTC
TRBV30,TRBJ1-1,.,CALLPAGTEAFF,TGTGCCTTACTCCCGGCGGGCACTGAAGCTTTCTTT
TRBV4-1,TRBJ1-1,TRBD1,CASSQSGQGMNTEAFF,TGCGCCAGCAGCCAATCGGGACAGGGGATGAACACTGAAGCTTTCTTT
TRBV6-5,TRBJ1-1,TRBD1,CASSSNRGNTEAFF,TGTGCCAGCAGTTCTAACAGGGGTAACACTGAAGCTTTCTTT
TRBV29-1,TRBJ2-1,TRBD1,CSGRRTGTYNEQFF,TGCAGCGGCCGTAGGACAGGGACCTACAATGAGCAGTTCTTC
TRBV13,TRBJ2-7,.,CASSLGGAGEQYF,TGTGCCAGCAGCTTAGGAGGAGCCGGCGAGCAGTACTTC
TRBV9,TRBJ2-3,.,CASSVGLSAGSTDTQYF,TGTGCCAGCAGCGTAGGGCTAAGTGCGGGGAGCACAGATACGCAGTATTTT
TRBV4-3,TRBJ1-1,.,CASSLSYGGAQAFF,TGCGCCAGCAGCCTTTCCTACGGGGGGGCGCAGGCTTTCTTT